This T cell receptor (beta chain) was recorded in a study of beta chain features in type 1 diabetes. Study-wide points: Cells with high TCR expression could be over-represented by cDNA sequencing. People with Type 1 diabetes carried modestly yet significantly shorter TCRB CDR3s in all four CD4+ subsets. VDJ junctions sequenced from type 1 diabetes patients showed fewer insertions and more deletions. In comparison with healthy donors, patients had naive, central memory and Treg TCRB repertoires that appeared more similar.

The length of the CDR3 is 16 residues. Germline CDR1 SGHTA, CDR2 FQGNSA. V lost 2 bases and J lost 1; bases outside the gene matches: 4. Remarks on this clone: Its specificity is not known.

The entirety of the isolated RNA underwent reverse transcription, so expressed TCRB transcripts were sequenced. Naive, central memory and regulatory T cell samples came to a mean of approximately 3.6 million reads. Using immunoSEQ multiplex PCR, the repertoire was profiled, and TCRdb retains in-frame clones only, with some absent. The sample holds 500,000 to 650,000 clones, 9.5% to 15% seen once. The sample consisted of naive CD4+ T cells from blood. The chain has TRBV7-2 and TRBJ2-5; 10 bases fit TRBD2. The source of this sequence is a man aged 25-45 years with type 1 diabetes. CDR3 sequence reads: CASSLYIAGGQETQYF. The DNA for the CDR3 is TGTGCCAGCAGCTTATACATAGCGGGGGGCCAAGAGACCCAGTACTTC.